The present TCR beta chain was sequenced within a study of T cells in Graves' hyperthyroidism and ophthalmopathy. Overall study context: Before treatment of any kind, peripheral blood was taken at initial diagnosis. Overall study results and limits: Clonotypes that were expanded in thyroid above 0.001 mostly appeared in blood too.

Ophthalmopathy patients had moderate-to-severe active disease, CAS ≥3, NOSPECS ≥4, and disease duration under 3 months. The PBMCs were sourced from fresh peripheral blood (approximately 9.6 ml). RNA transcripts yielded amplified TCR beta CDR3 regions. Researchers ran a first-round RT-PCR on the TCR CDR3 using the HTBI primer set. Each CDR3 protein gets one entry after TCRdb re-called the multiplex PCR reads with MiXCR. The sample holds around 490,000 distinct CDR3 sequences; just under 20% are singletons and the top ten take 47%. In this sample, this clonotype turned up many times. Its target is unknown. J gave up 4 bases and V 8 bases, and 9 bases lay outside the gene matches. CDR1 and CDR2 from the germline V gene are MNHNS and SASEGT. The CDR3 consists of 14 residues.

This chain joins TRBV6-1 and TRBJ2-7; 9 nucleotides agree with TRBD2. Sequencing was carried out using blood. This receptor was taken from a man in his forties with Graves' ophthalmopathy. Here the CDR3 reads CASRPGLAGYEQYF. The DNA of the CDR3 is TGTGCCAGCCGCCCGGGACTAGCTGGTTACGAGCAGTACTTC.